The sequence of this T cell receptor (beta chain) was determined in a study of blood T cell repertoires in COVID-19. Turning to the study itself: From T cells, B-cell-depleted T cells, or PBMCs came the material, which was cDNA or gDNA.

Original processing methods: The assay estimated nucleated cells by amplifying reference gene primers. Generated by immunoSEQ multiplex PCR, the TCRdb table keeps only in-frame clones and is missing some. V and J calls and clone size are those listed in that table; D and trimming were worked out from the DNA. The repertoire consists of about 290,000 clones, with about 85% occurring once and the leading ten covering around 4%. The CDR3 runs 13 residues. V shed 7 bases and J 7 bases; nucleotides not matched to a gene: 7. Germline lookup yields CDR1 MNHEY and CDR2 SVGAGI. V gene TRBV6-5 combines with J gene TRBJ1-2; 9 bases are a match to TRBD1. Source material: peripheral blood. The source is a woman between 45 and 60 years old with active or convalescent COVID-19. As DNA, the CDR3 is TGTGCCAGCACTGTGGGGACAGGGAGTGGCTACACCTTC. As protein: CASTVGTGSGYTF.